This T cell receptor beta chain is from a study of shared clonotypes between healthy human individuals. The V and J ends lost 6 bases and 5 bases respectively, with 22 bases between them. Germline assignment: CDR1 SGHTA and CDR2 FQGNSA. CDR3 length: 16 residues. Assay used: immunoSEQ multiplex PCR; TCRdb lists only in-frame clones, some missing. The sample has about 2.4 million clones; under 95% are singletons. The receptor was derived from a man between 18 and 29 years old in good health. Some clones in this sample may be carry-over from other donors' samples. Material: naive CD4+ T cells from PBMCs. The subset was: CD45RA+ positively selected. V and J are TRBV7-2 and TRBJ2-5; the D is unclear. This CDR3 reads CASRSQPGSPSETQYF. The CDR3 region has the DNA TGTGCCAGCAGGTCCCAGCCCGGCTCACCATCGGAGACCCAGTACTTC.